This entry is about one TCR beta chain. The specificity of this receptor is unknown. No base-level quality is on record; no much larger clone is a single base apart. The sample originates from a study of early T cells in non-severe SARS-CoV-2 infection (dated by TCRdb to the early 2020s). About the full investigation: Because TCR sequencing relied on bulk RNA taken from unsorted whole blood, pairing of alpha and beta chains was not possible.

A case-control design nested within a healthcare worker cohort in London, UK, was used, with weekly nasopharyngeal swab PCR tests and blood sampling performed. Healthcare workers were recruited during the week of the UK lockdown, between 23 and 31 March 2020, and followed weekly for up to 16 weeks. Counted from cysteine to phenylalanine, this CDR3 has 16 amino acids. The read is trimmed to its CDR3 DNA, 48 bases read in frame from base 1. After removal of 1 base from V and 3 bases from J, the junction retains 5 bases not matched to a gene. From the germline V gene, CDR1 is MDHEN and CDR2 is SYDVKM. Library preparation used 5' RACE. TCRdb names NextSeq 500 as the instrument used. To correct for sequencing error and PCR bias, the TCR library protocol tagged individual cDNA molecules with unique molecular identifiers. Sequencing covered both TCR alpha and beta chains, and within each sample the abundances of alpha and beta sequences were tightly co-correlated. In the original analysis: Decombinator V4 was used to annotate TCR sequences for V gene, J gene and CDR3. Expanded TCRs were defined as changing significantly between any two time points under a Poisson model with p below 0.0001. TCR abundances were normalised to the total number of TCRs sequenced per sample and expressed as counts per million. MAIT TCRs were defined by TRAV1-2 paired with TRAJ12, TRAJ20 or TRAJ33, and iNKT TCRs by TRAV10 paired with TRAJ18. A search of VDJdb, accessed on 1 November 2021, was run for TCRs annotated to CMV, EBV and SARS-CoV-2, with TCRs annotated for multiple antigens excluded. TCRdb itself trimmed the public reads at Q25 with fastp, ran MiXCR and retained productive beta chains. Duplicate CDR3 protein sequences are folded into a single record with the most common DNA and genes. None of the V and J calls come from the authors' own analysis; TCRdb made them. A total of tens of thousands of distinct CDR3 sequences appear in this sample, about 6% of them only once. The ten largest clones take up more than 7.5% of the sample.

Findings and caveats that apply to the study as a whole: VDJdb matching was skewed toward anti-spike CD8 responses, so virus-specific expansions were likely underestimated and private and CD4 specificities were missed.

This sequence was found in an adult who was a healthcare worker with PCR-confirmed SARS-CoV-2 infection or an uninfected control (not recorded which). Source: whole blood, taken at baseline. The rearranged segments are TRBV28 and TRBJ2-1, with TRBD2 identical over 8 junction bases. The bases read TGTGCCAGCAGTTTATCTTCGCGGGGGGTCTACAATGAGCAGTTCTTC. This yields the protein CASSLSSRGVYNEQFF.